One and the same sample provided the 23 T cell receptor beta chains below, sequenced in a study. TCRdb reprocessed the 5' RACE reads with MiXCR, giving one entry per CDR3 protein. This sample carries tens of thousands of distinct CDR3 sequences, about 29% of them seen once, and the ten largest clones take less than 2.5%. Source material: tumor-infiltrating naive CD4+ T cells sorted from the breast tumor. Subset of the sample: naive CD4+ T cells, CD4+CD45RA+CD25-. The receptors derive from a female donor with breast cancer.

This chain joins TRBV12-3 or TRBV12-4 and TRBJ1-6; no definite D call. V gave up 6 bases and J gave up 6 bases, with 12 bases separating them. The CDR3 runs 14 residues. The CDR3 sequence: CASSPIGSNSPLHF. DNA of the CDR3: TGTGCCAGCAGCCCCATCGGGAGTAATTCACCCCTCCACTTT.

This clonotype has a handful of counts. It may be a read error: a sequence one base away is much more abundant. Because it lacks the conserved phenylalanine or tryptophan at the end, this CDR3 is likely a read error. The chain couples TRBV5-1 to TRBJ2-7; D might be TRBD2 (6 bases). Germline V CDR1 and CDR2: SGHRS, YFSETQ. The CDR3 covers 18 residues. Trimming cost V 6 bases and J 4 bases, with 29 bases left between them. For the CDR3, the DNA is TGCGCCAGCACTCCAATCCCCCCGGGACTTAAGACGGGTTACGAGCAGTACTCC. As protein: CASTPIPPGLKTGYEQYS.

This clonotype was detected ten times or more. The chain employs TRBV15 and TRBJ2-3, with 7 positions matching TRBD2. CDR3 length: 16 amino acids. The germline CDR1 and CDR2 sequences are LNHNV and YYDKDF (reference sequence). The ends lost 5 bases at V and 3 bases at J; junction bases unmatched: 11. The CDR3 nucleotides read TGTGCCACCAGCTCCCGGCGGGAGACGGGGACAGATACGCAGTATTTT. Residues: CATSSRRETGTDTQYF. The full variable domain, with the rest looked up from reference TRBV15 and TRBJ2-3, is DAMVIQNPRYQVTQFGKPVTLSCSQTLNHNVMYWYQQKSSQAPKLLFHYYDKDFNNEADTPDNFQSRRPNTSFCFLDIRSPGLGDTAMYLCATSSRRETGTDTQYFGPGTRLTVL.

This clonotype has a handful of counts. This sequence joins TRBV5-1 and TRBJ2-1; D might be TRBD1 (5 bases). The CDR3 contains 13 residues. CDR1 is SGHRS, CDR2 YFSETQ, per germline. V lost 5 bases and J 8 bases, leaving 14 bases between the germline ends. CDR3 amino acids: CASRPQGFDEQFF. The CDR3 nucleotides are TGCGCCAGCAGACCCCAGGGTTTCGATGAGCAGTTCTTC.

The rearrangement uses TRBV3-1 and TRBJ2-1; D may match TRBD1 or TRBD2 (5 bases each). Germline V gives CDR1 LGHDT, CDR2 YNNKEL (reference sequence). V lost 1 base and J 3 bases, leaving 13 bases between the germline ends. The CDR3 spans 16 residues. The DNA of the CDR3 is TGTGCCAGCAGCCAAGGAGGGGTCGGTGGCTACAATGAGCAGTTCTTC. This translates into CASSQGGVGGYNEQFF.

For this clonotype: A much larger clone lies a single base off, so this may be a read error. The rearrangement uses TRBV6-1 and TRBJ1-5, with 10 bases matching TRBD1. Germline assignment: CDR1 MNHNS and CDR2 SASEGT. CDR3 length: 16 amino acids. The CDR3 spells CASSEKGQGFNPPQHF. CDR3 nucleotides: TGTGCCAGCAGTGAGAAGGGACAGGGGTTCAATCCGCCCCAGCATTTT.

The chain is built from TRBV29-1 and TRBJ2-1, with D possibly matching TRBD2 (6 bases). The CDR3 consists of 14 residues. Germline CDR1 reads SQVTM; CDR2 reads ANQGSEA. Trimming left V 6 bases short and J 9 bases short, with 21 bases between. CDR3 DNA: TGCAGCGTGTCCGGGACCCGGGGGTCTGGTGAGCAGTTCTTC. Translated, it gives CSVSGTRGSGEQFF.

This clonotype was detected only a few times. The V gene is TRBV5-1, the J gene TRBJ1-1; D is uncertain. This CDR3 region has 15 residues. V was pared by 0 bases and J by 0 bases, with 9 bases between. The germline CDR1 and CDR2 sequences are SGHRS and YFSETQ. This CDR3 is CASSLAGSMNTEAFF. DNA for the CDR3: TGCGCCAGCAGCTTGGCAGGATCCATGAACACTGAAGCTTTCTTT.

This rearrangement joins TRBV2 to TRBJ2-1; TRBD1 matches at 7 bases. Germline V CDR1 and CDR2: SNHLY, FYNNEI. CDR3 length: 15 amino acids. V lost 5 bases to trimming and J lost 4 bases; unmatched junction nucleotides: 8. In nucleotides, the CDR3 is TGTGCCAGCAGTTACAGGGGTCCCGTGTACAATGAGCAGTTCTTC. Translation gives CASSYRGPVYNEQFF. Supplemented by reference TRBV2 and TRBJ2-1, the full variable domain reads EPEVTQTPSHQVTQMGQEVILRCVPISNHLYFYWYRQILGQKVEFLVSFYNNEISEKSEIFDDQFSVERPDGSNFTLKIRSTKLEDSAMYFCASSYRGPVYNEQFFGPGTRLTVL.

There are many counts of this clonotype. The V call is TRBV13, the J call TRBJ2-1; D is unclear. The V and J ends lost 0 bases and 8 bases respectively, with 2 bases between them. This CDR3 comprises 11 residues. Germline CDR1 PRHDT, CDR2 FYEKMQ (reference sequence). The CDR3: CASSLGHEQFF. For the CDR3, the DNA is TGTGCCAGCAGCTTAGGTCATGAGCAGTTCTTC. Complete variable domain (other parts from reference TRBV13 and TRBJ2-1): AAGVIQSPRHLIKEKRETATLKCYPIPRHDTVYWYQQGPGQDPQFLISFYEKMQSDKGSIPDRFSAQQFSDYHSELNMSSLELGDSALYFCASSLGHEQFFGPGTRLTVL.

Regarding this clonotype: A much more abundant neighbour one base away suggests this may be a read error. The chain has TRBV20-1 and TRBJ1-3, with D possibly matching TRBD1 (5 bases). Trimming took 0 bases from V and 3 from J, leaving 9 bases between them. This CDR3 is 14 amino acids long. Germline-derived CDR1 and CDR2 are DFQATT and SNEGSKA (reference sequence). The CDR3, as DNA: TGCAGTGCTAGAGATGGTGGGGGTGGAAACACCATATATTTT. Translated: CSARDGGGGNTIYF.

V is TRBV3-1 and J is TRBJ2-1; TRBD2 aligns across 10 bases. CDR3 length equals 18 residues. V lost 0 bases to trimming and J lost 1 base; unmatched junction nucleotides: 6. Germline-derived CDR1 and CDR2 are LGHDT and YNNKEL (reference sequence). The CDR3 DNA is TGTGCCAGCAGCCAAGATGAGACTAGCGGGTTTTCCTACAATGAGCAGTTCTTC. Encoded protein: CASSQDETSGFSYNEQFF.

This clonotype has ten or more counts. The V and J genes are TRBV7-9 and TRBJ1-1; unclear D gene. The CDR3 loop spans 11 amino acids. CDR1 and CDR2 from the germline V gene are SEHNR and FQNEAQ (reference sequence). V was trimmed by 1 base and J by 11 bases, leaving 8 bases between them. CDR3: CASSLGREAFF. CDR3 DNA sequence: TGTGCCAGCAGCTTAGGGAGGGAGGCTTTCTTT.

This clonotype has a single count. The chain joins TRBV7-2 to TRBJ2-1; 8 nucleotides match TRBD2. This CDR3 contains 16 residues. In germline, CDR1 is SGHTA, CDR2 FQGNSA. V lost 5 bases and J lost 10; bases outside the gene matches: 16. As DNA, the CDR3 is TGTGCCAGCAGCCCAACAACGGGAGCGGGAGTCAGGGAGCAGTTCTTC. Translation gives CASSPTTGAGVREQFF.

This clonotype was seen a handful of times. This chain connects TRBV20-1 to TRBJ2-7; TRBD2 might be the D (6 bases). Germline CDR1 and CDR2: DFQATT and SNEGSKA (reference sequence). Trimming removed 3 bases at V and 2 bases at J, with 11 bases between. This CDR3 comprises 13 residues. The CDR3: CSASGSFTYEQYF. The DNA for the CDR3 is TGCAGTGCTAGCGGGAGTTTTACCTACGAGCAGTACTTC.

There are many counts of this clonotype. This rearrangement joins TRBV6-2 or TRBV6-3 to TRBJ2-1; D might be TRBD2 (5 bases). The length of the CDR3 is 15 residues. The V and J ends lost 6 bases and 0 bases respectively, with 12 bases between them. Germline V gene sequence: CDR1 MNHEY, CDR2 SVGEGT. CDR3 sequence reads: CASREVGSSYNEQFF. In DNA form, the CDR3 reads TGTGCCAGCAGAGAAGTGGGGAGCTCCTACAATGAGCAGTTCTTC.

Judged by abundance, this clonotype is medium-sized. The chain uses TRBV25-1 and TRBJ2-7; 7 bases fit TRBD1. The junction had 3 bases not matched to a gene; V was cut back by 4 bases and J by 0 bases. CDR1 and CDR2 (germline): MGHDK, SYGVNS. The CDR3 consists of 14 residues. CDR3 loop: CASSAGDSSYEQYF. The CDR3, as DNA: TGTGCCAGCAGTGCAGGGGACAGCTCCTACGAGCAGTACTTC.

The gene calls are TRBV7-6 and TRBJ2-2, with 11 bases lining up with TRBD2. Trimming removed 5 bases from V and 4 bases from J; junction bases left unmatched: 9. The CDR3 length is 17 residues. The germline V gene encodes CDR1 SGHVS and CDR2 FNYEAQ. The CDR3 sequence is CASSPSSGRALTGELFF. The CDR3 bases are TGTGCCAGCAGCCCGAGTAGCGGGAGGGCCCTCACCGGGGAGCTGTTTTTT.

In its sample, this clonotype was seen many times. The rearrangement links TRBV11-3 to TRBJ2-5; D gene ambiguous. CDR3 length equals 14 residues. Trimming removed 0 bases at V and 2 bases at J, with 7 bases between. CDR1 SGHNT and CDR2 YENEEA come from the germline V gene. CDR3 protein: CASSLDPRQETQYF. CDR3 coding DNA: TGTGCCAGCAGCTTAGATCCCAGGCAAGAGACCCAGTACTTC.

About this clonotype: The conserved closing phenylalanine or tryptophan is absent in this CDR3, likely reflecting a read error. The chain links TRBV6-5 to TRBJ1-1, with 7 bases lining up with TRBD1. The CDR3 runs 14 residues. Trimming removed 5 bases from V and 11 bases from J; junction bases left unmatched: 14. Germline lookup yields CDR1 MNHEY and CDR2 SVGAGI. The DNA of the CDR3 is TGTGCCAGCAGTGGGGACAGAAGTAAATCGAACGCTTTCATT. It yields the protein CASSGDRSKSNAFI.

The chain has TRBV7-2 and TRBJ2-7; 11 bases line up with TRBD1. Germline V gives CDR1 SGHTA, CDR2 FQGNSA. The trim removed 4 bases at V and 2 bases at J, leaving 19 bases unmatched. CDR3 length equals 20 residues. The CDR3 sequence is CASSSIGGQGVPITPYEQYF. The CDR3 DNA sequence: TGTGCCAGCAGCTCCATAGGGGGACAGGGGGTACCTATAACACCCTACGAGCAGTACTTC.

This clonotype came up a few times. The chain links TRBV5-1 to TRBJ2-2; TRBD2 aligns across 11 bases. The germline CDR1 and CDR2 sequences are SGHRS and YFSETQ. The CDR3 consists of 15 residues. The V segment lost 5 bases and the J segment 7 bases; nucleotides outside the gene matches: 7. This CDR3 reads CASRLAGVSGGELFF. In DNA, the CDR3 is TGCGCCAGCAGACTAGCGGGAGTCAGTGGCGGGGAGCTGTTTTTT.

The chain combines TRBV18 with TRBJ2-3; D unclear. The CDR3 is 13 amino acids. V was shortened by 3 bases and J by 6 bases, with 10 bases between the two germline ends. CDR1 is KGHSH, CDR2 LQKENI, per germline. CDR3 sequence reads: CASSPTSYDTQYF. CDR3 DNA sequence: TGTGCCAGCTCACCGACCTCTTACGATACGCAGTATTTT.